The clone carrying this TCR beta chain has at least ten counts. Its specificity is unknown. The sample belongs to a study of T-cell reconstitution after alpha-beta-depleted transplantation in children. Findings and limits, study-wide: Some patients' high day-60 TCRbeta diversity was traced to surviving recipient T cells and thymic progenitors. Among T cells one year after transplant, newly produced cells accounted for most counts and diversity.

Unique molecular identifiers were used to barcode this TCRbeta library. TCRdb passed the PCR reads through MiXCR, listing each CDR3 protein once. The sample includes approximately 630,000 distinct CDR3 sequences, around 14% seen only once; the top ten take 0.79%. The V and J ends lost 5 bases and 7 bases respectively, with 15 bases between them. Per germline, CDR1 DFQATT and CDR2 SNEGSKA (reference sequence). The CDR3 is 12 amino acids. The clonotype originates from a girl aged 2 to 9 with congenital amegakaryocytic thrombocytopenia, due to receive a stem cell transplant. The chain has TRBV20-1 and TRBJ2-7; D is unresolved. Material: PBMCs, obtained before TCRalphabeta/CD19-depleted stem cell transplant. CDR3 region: CSAFLPSREQYF. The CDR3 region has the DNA TGCAGTGCTTTTTTGCCCTCACGGGAGCAGTACTTC.